This TCR beta chain was captured in a study of blood T cell repertoires in COVID-19. The overall study: Whether acute or convalescent, the COVID-19 samples came from the United States, Italy and Spain. Sources were T cells, B-cell-depleted T cells, or PBMCs; the material itself was cDNA or gDNA.

Participant ages covered roughly 18 to 89 years across 25 or so US areas. In the original workflow: Cell counts per sample came from amplifying reference gene primers. The method was immunoSEQ multiplex PCR; TCRdb's version includes in-frame clones alone and lacks a portion of them. D and trimming were read from the DNA, whereas the V and J calls and clone size are those reported in that table. The sample lists fewer than 350,000 clones; approximately 90% were seen once. The sequenced material came from PBMCs or T cells enriched from blood (not recorded which). The TCR comes from a woman in her 40s with acute COVID-19.

CDR3 residues: CASSIAPPTRGRIRNEQFF. The CDR3 nucleotides are TGTGCCAGTAGTATAGCCCCCCCCACTAGAGGGAGAATCAGAAATGAGCAGTTCTTC. The gene calls are TRBV19 and TRBJ2-1; weak D call: TRBD2 (5 bases). This CDR3 region has 19 residues. Germline CDR1 reads LNHDA; CDR2 reads SQIVND (reference sequence). V gave up 1 base and J gave up 7 bases, with 26 bases separating them. Full variable domain (remainder filled in from reference TRBV19 and TRBJ2-1): DGGITQSPKYLFRKEGQNVTLSCEQNLNHDAMYWYRQDPGQGLRLIYYSQIVNDFQKGDIAEGYSVSREKKESFPLTVTSAQKNPTAFYLCASSIAPPTRGRIRNEQFFGPGTRLTVL.